This TCR beta chain was sequenced for a study of long-term antiretroviral therapy in people with HIV. Study summary: Some samples came about a decade before the 2015 immediate-ART recommendation, and these were the earliest. Regarding the study as a whole: Pre-ART expanded clones dominated the repertoire at every time point. Among HIV repertoires, CDR3 length ranges were narrower than those of controls.

Notes on this clone: Its antigen remains unknown.

The assay used was immunoSEQ (version v3.0), run at survey level. The table came from immunoSEQ multiplex PCR; TCRdb's copy has only in-frame clones and leaves some out. The table shows 20,000 to 25,000 clones, with around 86% occurring only once. Germline CDR1 MNHEY, CDR2 SVGAGI. V lost 2 bases and J lost 4, with 11 bases in between. The CDR3 length is 14 residues. The TCR comes from a man younger than 30 with HIV. The sample consisted of unsorted PBMCs, taken 0.2 years before starting antiretroviral therapy. The chain is built from TRBV6-5 and TRBJ2-5; a possible D gene is TRBD1 (6 bases). This CDR3 reads CASSYRGWGETQYF. The CDR3 DNA follows: TGTGCCAGCAGTTACAGGGGGTGGGGAGAGACCCAGTACTTC.